This T cell receptor beta chain comes out of a study of identical twins. One entry per CDR3 protein results from TCRdb running MiXCR on the 5' RACE reads. Of about 470,000 distinct CDR3 sequences listed, 20% to 25% were seen once; the top ten hold over 2.5%. V lost 0 bases and J lost 7, with 13 bases in between. CDR1 is MNHEY and CDR2 is SMNVEV in the germline V gene (reference sequence). This CDR3 contains 16 residues. The same data also went into a second study, on T cells expressing NK-cell markers. That paper notes: Within several experiments, an anti-gamma-delta TCR antibody kept the sorting limited to alpha-beta TCR T cells. In several donors, dominant clonotypes made up about 25-60.1% of CD3+CD56-NKG2C+ cells.

Sequenced input: CD4+ T cells sorted from blood. The receptor was isolated from a woman aged 18-30 years in good health. This rearrangement joins TRBV27 to TRBJ1-6; D is unresolved. The CDR3 DNA follows: TGTGCCAGCAGTTTATCTGGGTGGGGATACAATTCACCCCTCCACTTT. Its protein is CASSLSGWGYNSPLHF.